This T cell receptor beta chain was recovered during a study of identical twins. Unique molecular identifiers were in the cDNA, with template-switch universal primer binding. A single record per CDR3 protein comes from TCRdb applying MiXCR to the 5' RACE reads. Seen here are about 550,000 distinct CDR3 sequences, around 22% observed once, and the top ten hold around 0.5%. Trimming cost V 1 base and J 9 bases, with 16 bases left between them. There are 15 residues in the CDR3. Germline assignment: CDR1 SGHTA and CDR2 FQGNSA. Another study also made use of these data, one on yellow fever vaccine responses in identical twins.

The sequence was obtained from a woman younger than 30 in good health. This chain connects TRBV7-2 to TRBJ2-1, with a weak D call TRBD2 (7 bases). The sample consisted of CD4+ T cells sorted from blood. The CDR3: CASSLERDLQGEQFF. The CDR3 coding sequence is TGTGCCAGCAGCTTAGAGCGGGACCTACAGGGTGAGCAGTTCTTC.